This T cell receptor beta chain came from a study of T cells after yellow fever vaccination. The CDR3 contains 18 residues. Germline V gene data show CDR1 as LGHDT and CDR2 as YNNKEL (reference sequence). The germline V and J ends were trimmed by 4 bases and 3 bases, with 23 bases remaining between them. TCRdb analysed the 5' RACE reads with MiXCR anew, one entry per CDR3 protein. The data contain hundreds of thousands of distinct CDR3 sequences, roughly 13% of them singletons. The sequences come from PBMCs, collected on the day of the yellow fever booster vaccination. The V and J genes are TRBV3-1 and TRBJ2-3, with D perhaps matching TRBD1 (6 bases). This TCR derives from a man aged 25 to 40 who received the YFV17D yellow fever vaccine. The CDR3 DNA follows: TGTGCCAGCAGCCGCAACACAAACAGGGCGGTAGTTACAGATACGCAGTATTTT. Protein: CASSRNTNRAVVTDTQYF.